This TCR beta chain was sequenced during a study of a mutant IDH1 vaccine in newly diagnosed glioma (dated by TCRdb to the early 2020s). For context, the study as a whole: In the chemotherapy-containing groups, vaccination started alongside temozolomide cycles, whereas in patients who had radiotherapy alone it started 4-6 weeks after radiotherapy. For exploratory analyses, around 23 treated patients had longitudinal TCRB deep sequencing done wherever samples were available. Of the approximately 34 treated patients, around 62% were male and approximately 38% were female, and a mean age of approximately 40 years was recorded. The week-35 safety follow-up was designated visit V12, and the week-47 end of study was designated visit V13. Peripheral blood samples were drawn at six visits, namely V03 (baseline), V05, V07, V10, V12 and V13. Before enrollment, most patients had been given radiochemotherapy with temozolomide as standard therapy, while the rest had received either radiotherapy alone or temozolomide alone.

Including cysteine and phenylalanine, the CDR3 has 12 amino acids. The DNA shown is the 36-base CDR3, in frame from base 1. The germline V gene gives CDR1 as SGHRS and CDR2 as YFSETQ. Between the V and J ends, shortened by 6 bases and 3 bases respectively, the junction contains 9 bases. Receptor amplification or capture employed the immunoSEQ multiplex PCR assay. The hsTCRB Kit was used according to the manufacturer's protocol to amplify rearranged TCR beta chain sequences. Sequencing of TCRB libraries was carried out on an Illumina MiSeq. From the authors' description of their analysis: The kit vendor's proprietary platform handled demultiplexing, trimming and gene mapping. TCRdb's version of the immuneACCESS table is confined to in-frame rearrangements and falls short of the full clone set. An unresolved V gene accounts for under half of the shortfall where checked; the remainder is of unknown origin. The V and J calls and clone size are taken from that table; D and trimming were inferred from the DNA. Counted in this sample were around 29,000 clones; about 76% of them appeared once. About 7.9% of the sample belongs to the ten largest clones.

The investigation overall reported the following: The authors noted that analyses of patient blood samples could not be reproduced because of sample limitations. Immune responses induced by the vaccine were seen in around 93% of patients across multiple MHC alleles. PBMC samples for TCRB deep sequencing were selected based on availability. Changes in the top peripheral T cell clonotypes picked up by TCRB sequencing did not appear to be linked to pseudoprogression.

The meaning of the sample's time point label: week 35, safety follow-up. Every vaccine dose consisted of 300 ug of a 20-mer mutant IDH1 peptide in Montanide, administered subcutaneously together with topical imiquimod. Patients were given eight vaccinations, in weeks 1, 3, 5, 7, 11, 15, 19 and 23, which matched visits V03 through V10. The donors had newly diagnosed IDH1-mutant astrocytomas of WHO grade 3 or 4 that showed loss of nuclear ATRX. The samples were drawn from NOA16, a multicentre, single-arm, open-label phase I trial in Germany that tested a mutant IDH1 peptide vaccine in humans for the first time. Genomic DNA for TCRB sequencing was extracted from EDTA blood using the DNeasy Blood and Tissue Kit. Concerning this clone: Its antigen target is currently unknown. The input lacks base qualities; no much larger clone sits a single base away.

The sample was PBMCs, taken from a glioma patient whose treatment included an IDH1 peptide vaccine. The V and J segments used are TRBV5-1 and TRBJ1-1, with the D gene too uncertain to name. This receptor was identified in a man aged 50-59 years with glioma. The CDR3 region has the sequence CASKDADTEAFF. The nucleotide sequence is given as TGCGCCAGCAAAGACGCAGACACTGAAGCTTTCTTT.